One and the same sample provided the 24 T cell receptor beta chains below, sequenced in a study of T cells in Graves' hyperthyroidism and ophthalmopathy. Amplification of TCR beta CDR3 regions was performed using RNA transcripts as template. Researchers ran a first-round RT-PCR on the TCR CDR3 using the HTBI primer set. TCRdb used MiXCR to reprocess the multiplex PCR reads, holding one entry per CDR3 protein. The sample records 330,000 or so distinct CDR3 sequences, roughly 20% being singletons. The sample taken for sequencing was blood. Receptors originate from a man in his fifties with Graves' ophthalmopathy.

This clonotype was picked up a small number of times. The rearrangement uses TRBV10-3 and TRBJ1-2; a weak D match, TRBD1 (5 bases). The CDR3 sequence is 14 residues long. V shed 2 bases and J shed 7 bases, with 14 bases lying between them. Germline CDR1 is ENHRY and CDR2 is SYGVKD. CDR3 protein: CAISEGTAVAGYTF. CDR3 in DNA: TGTGCCATCAGTGAGGGGACGGCAGTGGCTGGCTACACCTTC.

This clonotype has just a few counts. The rearrangement links TRBV20-1 to TRBJ2-7; 8 bases agree with TRBD2. With V trimmed by 7 bases and J by 3 bases, 2 bases remained unmatched. Germline lookup yields CDR1 DFQATT and CDR2 SNEGSKA (reference sequence). The CDR3 sequence is 11 residues long. CDR3 DNA sequence: TGCAGTGGACTAGCGTACTACGAGCAGTACTTC. Protein sequence: CSGLAYYEQYF.

This clonotype was recorded many times. The chain combines TRBV9 with TRBJ2-1; D not certain. The germline V gene has CDR1 SGDLS and CDR2 YYNGEE. This CDR3 is built from 16 residues. V was clipped by 0 bases and J by 0 bases, with 10 bases between them. As DNA, the CDR3 is TGTGCCAGCAGCGTAGTGGGAACGGGCTCCTACAATGAGCAGTTCTTC. Its translation is CASSVVGTGSYNEQFF. Variable domain in full (rest from reference TRBV9 and TRBJ2-1): DSGVTQTPKHLITATGQRVTLRCSPRSGDLSVYWYQQSLDQGLQFLIQYYNGEERAKGNILERFSAQQFPDLHSELNLSSLELGDSALYFCASSVVGTGSYNEQFFGPGTRLTVL.

The rearrangement links TRBV27 to TRBJ2-1; D may match TRBD1 or TRBD2 (5 bases each). This CDR3 has 14 residues. Germline lookup yields CDR1 MNHEY and CDR2 SMNVEV (reference sequence). V was pared by 6 bases and J by 2 bases, with 11 bases between. The CDR3 DNA reads as TGTGCCAGCAGGCTTGGGGGTCCCTACAATGAGCAGTTCTTC. It codes for CASRLGGPYNEQFF.

This clonotype was found many times. The chain has TRBV12-3 or TRBV12-4 and TRBJ1-5, with 7 bases aligning to TRBD1. The CDR3 runs 15 residues. V was clipped by 5 bases and J by 5 bases; unmatched bases: 9. CDR3 DNA sequence: TGTGCCAGCAGTAGATCGACAGGGAATCATCAGCCCCAGCATTTT. Amino acid sequence: CASSRSTGNHQPQHF.

This clonotype was found a few times. The J gene is TRBJ2-1, the V gene TRBV9, with D possibly being TRBD1 or TRBD2 (5 bases each). Trimming shortened V by 4 bases and J by 6 bases, and 17 bases separated the two germline ends. There are 15 residues in the CDR3. The V gene's germline CDR1 is SGDLS and CDR2 YYNGEE. The CDR3 DNA reads TGTGCCAGCAGCCCCCGGCCGGGACCTGGCAATGAGCAGTTCTTC. Its protein is CASSPRPGPGNEQFF.

This clonotype has at least ten counts. The chain couples TRBV7-2 to TRBJ1-2; D perhaps matches TRBD1 (6 bases). CDR3 length: 13 amino acids. V lost 4 bases, J lost 4 bases, and 10 bases lay in between. The germline CDR1 and CDR2 sequences are SGHTA and FQGNSA. This CDR3 is CASSSKGGYGYTF. The CDR3 DNA reads TGTGCCAGCAGCTCTAAGGGGGGCTATGGCTACACCTTC.

The table lists this clonotype with many counts. The chain combines TRBV7-9 with TRBJ2-3; tentatively, D is TRBD2 (6 bases). The CDR3 length is 17 residues. Germline V gives CDR1 SEHNR, CDR2 FQNEAQ (reference sequence). Trimming cost V 5 bases and J 2 bases, with 20 bases left between them. The CDR3 protein is CASSGVRRAFLTDTQYF. In DNA form, the CDR3 reads TGTGCCAGCAGCGGGGTACGGAGGGCGTTTCTCACAGATACGCAGTATTTT.

The rearrangement joins TRBV28 to TRBJ2-6; the match to TRBD1 covers 7 bases. The CDR3 totals 16 residues. In germline, CDR1 is MDHEN, CDR2 SYDVKM. Unmatched junction bases numbered 5, after V lost 6 bases and J lost 0 bases. CDR3 in amino acids: CASRAGGTSGANVLTF. The CDR3, as DNA: TGTGCCAGCAGGGCAGGGGGAACCTCTGGGGCCAACGTCCTGACTTTC.

This clonotype was seen ten or more times. V gene TRBV2 combines with J gene TRBJ1-5; D remains ambiguous. The length of the CDR3 is 14 residues. V was trimmed by 6 bases and J by 1 base, leaving 10 bases between them. Germline V gene lookup returns CDR1 SNHLY and CDR2 FYNNEI. The CDR3 bases are TGTGCCAGCAGGAGCGGCAAGAGCAATCAGCCCCAGCATTTT. Translated: CASRSGKSNQPQHF. Full variable domain (missing parts from reference TRBV2 and TRBJ1-5): EPEVTQTPSHQVTQMGQEVILRCVPISNHLYFYWYRQILGQKVEFLVSFYNNEISEKSEIFDDQFSVERPDGSNFTLKIRSTKLEDSAMYFCASRSGKSNQPQHFGDGTRLSIL.

This clonotype was seen ten or more times. The chain uses TRBV29-1 and TRBJ2-1; 10 bases match TRBD2. In germline, CDR1 is SQVTM, CDR2 ANQGSEA. V lost 1 base, J lost 2 bases, and 2 bases stayed unmatched. The CDR3 covers 15 residues. For the CDR3, the DNA is TGCAGCGTTGAAGGCCTAGCGGGGGCCTACAATGAGCAGTTCTTC. This translates into CSVEGLAGAYNEQFF.

The J gene is TRBJ2-7, the V gene TRBV7-9; 8 bases are shared with TRBD1. From germline, CDR1 is SEHNR and CDR2 FQNEAQ (reference sequence). The CDR3 has 15 residues. V was clipped by 6 bases and J by 2 bases; unmatched bases: 9. CDR3 amino acids: CASRKTGGPPYEQYF. The DNA of the CDR3 is TGTGCCAGCAGAAAAACAGGGGGTCCTCCCTACGAGCAGTACTTC.

Only a few counts were recorded for this clonotype. This chain connects TRBV28 to TRBJ1-4; weak D call: TRBD1 (6 bases). Germline CDR1 and CDR2: MDHEN and SYDVKM. Between the trimmed V and J ends, which lost 7 bases and 9 bases, there was a span of 18 bases. The CDR3 is made up of 14 amino acids. CDR3 region: CASTNAGTLKKLFF. Written as DNA, the CDR3 is TGTGCCAGCACCAATGCCGGGACATTGAAAAAACTGTTTTTT.

This clonotype has only a few counts. As DNA, the CDR3 is TGTGCCACCAGTGACCCCGCAGCCTCGTATGAAAAACTGTTTTTT. Amino acids: CATSDPAASYEKLFF. The rearrangement links TRBV24-1 to TRBJ1-4, with D unclear. V was pared by 4 bases and J by 6 bases, with 14 bases between. The CDR3 is 15 residues long. Looked up from germline, CDR1 is KGHDR and CDR2 is SFDVKD.

J is TRBJ2-3 and V is TRBV27, with D hard to call. CDR3 length equals 14 residues. Trimming took 3 bases from V and 0 from J, leaving 7 bases between them. Germline V gene lookup returns CDR1 MNHEY and CDR2 SMNVEV (reference sequence). CDR3 sequence reads: CASSLPSSTDTQYF. CDR3 nucleotide sequence: TGTGCCAGCAGTTTGCCATCTAGCACAGATACGCAGTATTTT.

The chain links TRBV27 to TRBJ2-1; D possibly corresponds to TRBD2 (5 bases). The V and J ends lost 2 bases and 8 bases respectively, with 7 bases between them. Germline V lookup: CDR1 MNHEY, CDR2 SMNVEV (reference sequence). The CDR3 contains 12 residues. The CDR3 loop reads CASSLRRYEQFF. CDR3 bases: TGTGCCAGCAGTTTAAGGAGGTATGAGCAGTTCTTC.

The chain couples TRBV14 to TRBJ1-1; perhaps TRBD1 as D (6 bases). V lost 6 bases and J lost 1, with 15 bases in between. The CDR3 spans 15 residues. Germline CDR1 and CDR2: SGHDN and FVKESK. CDR3 region: CASSFRGDTNTEAFF. For the CDR3, the DNA is TGTGCCAGCAGTTTTAGGGGGGACACGAACACTGAAGCTTTCTTT.

V gene TRBV6-9 combines with J gene TRBJ1-1; no firm D call. The CDR3 length is 12 residues. The V end lost 3 bases, the J end lost 7 bases, and 9 bases lay between the germline ends. CDR1 MNHGY and CDR2 SVAAGI come from the germline V gene. The CDR3 is CASSYFPDEAFF. The CDR3 DNA is TGTGCCAGCAGTTACTTCCCGGATGAAGCTTTCTTT.

The rearrangement links TRBV29-1 to TRBJ2-5, with TRBD2 as a possible D gene (6 bases). With 7 bases removed from V and 1 base from J, the gap between germline ends came to 10 bases. CDR3 length equals 12 residues. In germline, CDR1 is SQVTM, CDR2 ANQGSEA. CDR3 in DNA: TGCAGCGCGATGGGACTCCAAGAGACCCAGTACTTC. It yields the protein CSAMGLQETQYF. The full variable domain, completed using reference TRBV29-1 and TRBJ2-5, is SAVISQKPSRDICQRGTSLTIQCQVDSQVTMMFWYRQQPGQSLTLIATANQGSEATYESGFVIDKFPISRPNLTFSTLTVSNMSPEDSSIYLCSAMGLQETQYFGPGTRLLVL.

To note about this clonotype: This sequence may be a read error, since a much larger clone differs from it by one base. This chain uses TRBV6-2 or TRBV6-3 with TRBJ2-1, with 8 bases aligning to TRBD2. The CDR3 runs to 15 residues. From germline, CDR1 is MNHEY and CDR2 SVGEGT. This CDR3 reads CASSLAGDSYNEQLF. CDR3 in DNA: TGTGCCAGCAGTCTAGCGGGTGACTCCTACAATGAGCAGCTCTTC.

This clonotype was seen a handful of times. The chain recombines TRBV7-9 with TRBJ2-7, with D perhaps TRBD1 (6 bases). The V gene's germline CDR1 is SEHNR and CDR2 FQNEAQ (reference sequence). V was clipped by 5 bases and J by 5 bases, with 16 bases between them. This CDR3 is 14 amino acids long. DNA for the CDR3: TGTGCCAGCAGCCCGAGACAGGTGGCCCACGAGCAGTACTTC. It yields the protein CASSPRQVAHEQYF.

This clonotype was counted ten times or more. The chain is built from TRBV18 and TRBJ1-2, with a tentative D call TRBD1 (5 bases). The CDR3 is 17 amino acids. V lost 1 base, J lost 6 bases, and 21 bases lay in between. Germline-derived CDR1 and CDR2 are KGHSH and LQKENI. CDR3 coding DNA: TGTGCCAGCTCACCACGATCGTCAACGGGAGACAGAAATGGCTACACCTTC. This gives the protein CASSPRSSTGDRNGYTF. The whole variable domain, remainder taken from reference TRBV18 and TRBJ1-2, is NAGVMQNPRHLVRRRGQEARLRCSPMKGHSHVYWYRQLPEEGLKFMVYLQKENIIDESGMPKERFSAEFPKEGPSILRIQQVVRGDSAAYFCASSPRSSTGDRNGYTFGSGTRLTVV.

This clonotype was seen only a few times. The J gene is TRBJ1-3, the V gene TRBV27; 8 nucleotides match TRBD1. Germline values: CDR1 MNHEY, CDR2 SMNVEV (reference sequence). V was pared by 3 bases and J by 3 bases, with 4 bases of the junction left unmatched. The CDR3 has 15 amino acids. The CDR3 loop is CASSFGQGYGNTIYF. The CDR3 region has the DNA TGTGCCAGCAGTTTTGGACAGGGTTATGGAAACACCATATATTTT.

This clonotype was detected only a few times. The J gene is TRBJ2-3, the V gene TRBV7-2; TRBD2 agrees at 13 bases. The germline V gene has CDR1 SGHTA and CDR2 FQGNSA. The CDR3 totals 14 residues. V shed 9 bases, J shed 8 bases, and the junction held 8 bases outside the gene matches. The DNA for the CDR3 is TGTGCCAGTCCCGGGACTAGCGGGATGGGTACGCAGTATTTT. It codes for CASPGTSGMGTQYF.